The 15 T cell receptor beta chains in this list originate from one sample, sequenced in a study of cytomegalovirus exposure and HLA in healthy donors (dated by TCRdb to the late 2010s). Libraries were built with the immunoSEQ multiplex PCR assay. A mixture of 60 forward primers for TCR Vbeta segments and 13 reverse primers for TCR Jbeta segments was used in the multiplex PCR. The immuneACCESS repertoire file appears here via TCRdb, limited to in-frame rearrangements. These files lack a portion of the clones; in checked studies, under half of the deficit traces to unresolved V genes, and the cause of the others is not known. This sample lists fewer than 200,000 clones; 75% to 90% were detected once. The ten largest clones add up to about 5% of the sample. The sequenced material came from PBMCs. The receptors were sampled from a woman between 45 and 60 years old in good health and CMV-seropositive.

The chain couples TRBV29-1 to TRBJ1-3; 8 bases are a match to TRBD1. The length of the CDR3 is 12 residues. Trimming removed 7 bases from V and 4 bases from J; junction bases left unmatched: 3. Germline V CDR1 and CDR2: SQVTM, ANQGSEA. DNA of the CDR3: TGCAGCGCAGGGGGCGCGGGAAACACCATATATTTT. Protein product: CSAGGAGNTIYF.

V and J are TRBV6-6 and TRBJ2-7; the match to TRBD2 covers 8 bases. V trimming: 11 bases; J trimming: 2 bases; junction bases outside the gene matches: 14. Germline V lookup: CDR1 MNHNY, CDR2 SVGAGI (reference sequence). This CDR3 is 15 amino acids long. The CDR3 nucleotides read TGTGCCCTATCAGCGGGGGCGGGGGGTACCTACGAGCAGTACTTC. Protein sequence: CALSAGAGGTYEQYF.

The chain employs TRBV2 and TRBJ2-2; D not resolved. The CDR3 runs to 16 residues. Trimming took off 5 bases at V and 0 bases at J, with 13 bases between the two ends. Germline assignment: CDR1 SNHLY and CDR2 FYNNEI. CDR3 bases: TGTGCCAGCAGTAGAGATAATTCCGCGAACACCGGGGAGCTGTTTTTT. It is translated as CASSRDNSANTGELFF.

The J gene is TRBJ2-7, the V gene TRBV11-2, with 7 nucleotides matching TRBD1. V lost 5 bases and J lost 2; bases outside the gene matches: 12. CDR3 length equals 16 residues. The germline V gene encodes CDR1 SGHAT and CDR2 FQNNGV. The CDR3 is CASSLVIGTVPYEQYF. The CDR3 coding sequence is TGTGCCAGCAGCCTCGTAATCGGGACAGTTCCCTACGAGCAGTACTTC.

The J gene is TRBJ2-7, the V gene TRBV19; 8 bases line up with TRBD1. CDR3 length equals 14 residues. With V trimmed by 3 bases and J by 4 bases, 5 bases remained unmatched. The V gene's germline CDR1 is LNHDA and CDR2 SQIVND (reference sequence). The DNA of the CDR3 is TGTGCCAGTAGTATGATTCAGGGGGCGTACGAGCAGTACTTC. Translating it yields CASSMIQGAYEQYF.

The chain carries TRBV7-2 and TRBJ2-7, with TRBD2 matching over 9 bases. The CDR3 length is 15 residues. Germline V gene lookup returns CDR1 SGHTA and CDR2 FQGNSA. Trimming took 5 bases from V and 2 from J; bases not matched to a gene: 7. The CDR3 spells CASSETSGPTYEQYF. The CDR3 DNA reads as TGTGCCAGCAGCGAAACTAGCGGGCCAACCTACGAGCAGTACTTC. The complete variable domain, with remaining parts taken from reference TRBV7-2 and TRBJ2-7, reads GAGVSQSPSNKVTEKGKDVELRCDPISGHTALYWYRQSLGQGLEFLIYFQGNSAPDKSGLPSDRFSAERTGGSVSTLTIQRTQQEDSAVYLCASSETSGPTYEQYFGPGTRLTVT.

The chain recombines TRBV4-2 with TRBJ1-6; D possibly corresponds to TRBD1 (5 bases). Germline loops: CDR1 LGHNA, CDR2 YNFKEQ. The CDR3 loop spans 15 amino acids. Trimming removed 0 bases from V and 7 bases from J, with 10 bases in between. CDR3 sequence (DNA): TGTGCCAGCAGCCAAGAGGCAGGGTGGAATTCACCCCTCCACTTT. Translating it yields CASSQEAGWNSPLHF.

The chain employs TRBV7-3 and TRBJ1-1; D is perhaps TRBD1 (6 bases). Trimming cost V 2 bases and J 5 bases, with 18 bases left between them. This CDR3 is 16 amino acids long. In germline, CDR1 is SGHTA, CDR2 FQGTGA. This CDR3 is CASSLYPLSGATEAFF. DNA for the CDR3: TGTGCCAGCAGCTTATATCCCCTTTCAGGGGCTACTGAAGCTTTCTTT.

The rearrangement uses TRBV6-4 and TRBJ2-1, with 8 nucleotides matching TRBD2. The CDR3 runs to 16 residues. J lost 0 bases, V lost 3 bases, and 4 bases had no gene match. Germline V gene sequence: CDR1 MRHNA, CDR2 SNTAGT. DNA of the CDR3: TGTGCCAGCAGTGAGGCCGGGACTAGCTCCTACAATGAGCAGTTCTTC. Translating gives CASSEAGTSSYNEQFF.

The chain couples TRBV11-2 to TRBJ2-2; D ambiguous. The germline V gene encodes CDR1 SGHAT and CDR2 FQNNGV. V lost 1 base and J 6 bases, leaving 6 bases between the germline ends. The CDR3 has 13 amino acids. The CDR3 coding sequence is TGTGCCAGCAGCTTAGGAGGATCCGGGGAGCTGTTTTTT. Protein product: CASSLGGSGELFF. Supplemented by reference TRBV11-2 and TRBJ2-2, the full variable domain reads EAGVAQSPRYKIIEKRQSVAFWCNPISGHATLYWYQQILGQGPKLLIQFQNNGVVDDSQLPKDRFSAERLKGVDSTLKIQPAKLEDSAVYLCASSLGGSGELFFGEGSRLTVL.

CDR3 DNA: TGTGCCAGCAGCTTAGGCTCCTTCAACAGGGAAACTGAAGCTTTCTTT. Protein: CASSLGSFNRETEAFF. The gene calls are TRBV13 and TRBJ1-1; a possible D gene is TRBD1 (6 bases). The V and J ends lost 0 bases and 5 bases respectively, with 16 bases between them. This CDR3 has 16 amino acids. Germline assignment: CDR1 PRHDT and CDR2 FYEKMQ (reference sequence).

This chain uses TRBV6-5 with TRBJ2-5; D is unresolved. Germline lookup yields CDR1 MNHEY and CDR2 SVGAGI. The CDR3 extends over 14 amino acids. V dropped 5 bases and J dropped 2 bases, with 12 bases sitting between them. The CDR3 is CASSPRGKQETQYF. CDR3 nucleotide sequence: TGTGCCAGCAGTCCACGTGGCAAGCAAGAGACCCAGTACTTC.

The chain is built from TRBV5-1 and TRBJ2-7; 13 nucleotides line up with TRBD2. J lost 5 bases, V lost 0 bases, and 8 bases had no gene match. Per germline, CDR1 SGHRS and CDR2 YFSETQ. The CDR3 runs to 17 residues. The CDR3 sequence is CASSLDTSGGVPDEQYF. As DNA, the CDR3 is TGCGCCAGCAGCTTGGACACTAGCGGGGGGGTCCCGGACGAGCAGTACTTC.

V gene TRBV28 combines with J gene TRBJ2-2; 10 nucleotides line up with TRBD2. V lost 5 bases to trimming and J lost 3 bases; unmatched junction nucleotides: 6. Germline-derived CDR1 and CDR2 are MDHEN and SYDVKM. The CDR3 extends over 16 amino acids. CDR3 residues: CASSPASGSYTGELFF. CDR3 nucleotides: TGTGCCAGCAGTCCCGCTAGCGGGAGTTACACCGGGGAGCTGTTTTTT.

The gene calls are TRBV13 and TRBJ1-1; 10 bases match TRBD1. Germline V CDR1 and CDR2: PRHDT, FYEKMQ (reference sequence). This CDR3 has 16 amino acids. The trim removed 0 bases at V and 0 bases at J, leaving 1 base unmatched. The DNA of the CDR3 is TGTGCCAGCAGCTTAGGGACAGGGGGCGTGAACACTGAAGCTTTCTTT. Encoded protein: CASSLGTGGVNTEAFF.